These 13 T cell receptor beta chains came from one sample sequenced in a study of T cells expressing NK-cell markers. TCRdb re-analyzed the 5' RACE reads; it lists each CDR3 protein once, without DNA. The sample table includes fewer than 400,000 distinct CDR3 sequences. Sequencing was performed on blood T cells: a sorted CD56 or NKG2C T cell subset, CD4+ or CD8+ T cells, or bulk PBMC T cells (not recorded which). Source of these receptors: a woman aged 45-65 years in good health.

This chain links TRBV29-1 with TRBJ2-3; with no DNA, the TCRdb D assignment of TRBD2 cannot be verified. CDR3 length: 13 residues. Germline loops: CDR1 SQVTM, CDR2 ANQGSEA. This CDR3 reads CSASGKGVDTQYF.

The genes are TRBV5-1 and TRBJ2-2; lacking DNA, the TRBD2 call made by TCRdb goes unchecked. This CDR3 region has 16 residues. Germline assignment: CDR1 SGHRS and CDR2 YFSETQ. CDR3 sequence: CASSSSREGSTGELFF.

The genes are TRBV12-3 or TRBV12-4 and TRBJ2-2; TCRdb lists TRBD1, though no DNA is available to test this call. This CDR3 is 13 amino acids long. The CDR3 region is CATRTGNTGELFF.

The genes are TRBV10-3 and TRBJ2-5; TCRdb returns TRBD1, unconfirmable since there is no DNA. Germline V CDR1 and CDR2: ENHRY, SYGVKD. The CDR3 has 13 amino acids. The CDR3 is CAVEAGEGETQYF.

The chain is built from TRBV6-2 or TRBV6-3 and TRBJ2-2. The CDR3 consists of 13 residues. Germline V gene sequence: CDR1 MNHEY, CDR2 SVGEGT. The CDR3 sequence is CASVSLNTGELFF.

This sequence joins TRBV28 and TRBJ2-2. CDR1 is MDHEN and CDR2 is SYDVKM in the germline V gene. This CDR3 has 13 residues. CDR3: CASSPRLGGELFF.

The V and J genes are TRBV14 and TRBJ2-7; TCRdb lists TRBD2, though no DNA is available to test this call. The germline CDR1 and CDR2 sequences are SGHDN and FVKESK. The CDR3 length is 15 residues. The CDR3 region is CASSQEIGLAHEQYF.

CDR3 residues: CSAIGGAGTPYEQYF. The chain carries TRBV20-1 and TRBJ2-7; TCRdb's D call of TRBD1 is untestable without DNA. From germline, CDR1 is DFQATT and CDR2 SNEGSKA (reference sequence). CDR3 length: 15 residues.

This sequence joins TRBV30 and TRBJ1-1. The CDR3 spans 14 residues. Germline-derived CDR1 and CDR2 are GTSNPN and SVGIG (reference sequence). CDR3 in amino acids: CAWSSLVPNTEAFF. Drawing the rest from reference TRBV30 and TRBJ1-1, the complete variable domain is SQTIHQWPATLVQPVGSPLSLECTVEGTSNPNLYWYRQAAGRGLQLLFYSVGIGQISSEVPQNLSASRPQDRQFILSSKKLLLSDSGFYLCAWSSLVPNTEAFFGQGTRLTVV.

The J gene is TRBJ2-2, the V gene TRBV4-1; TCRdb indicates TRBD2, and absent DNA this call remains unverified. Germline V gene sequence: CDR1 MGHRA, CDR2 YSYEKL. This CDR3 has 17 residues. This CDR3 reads CASSQSEGRANTGELFF.

The CDR3 region is CASSSGVLAELAKNIQYF. This chain joins TRBV5-1 and TRBJ2-4; with no DNA, the TCRdb D assignment of TRBD2 cannot be verified. CDR1 SGHRS and CDR2 YFSETQ come from the germline V gene. The CDR3 spans 18 residues. Full variable domain (rest looked up from reference TRBV5-1 and TRBJ2-4): KAGVTQTPRYLIKTRGQQVTLSCSPISGHRSVSWYQQTPGQGLQFLFEYFSETQRNKGNFPGRFSGRQFSNSRSEMNVSTLELGDSALYLCASSSGVLAELAKNIQYFGAGTRLSVL.

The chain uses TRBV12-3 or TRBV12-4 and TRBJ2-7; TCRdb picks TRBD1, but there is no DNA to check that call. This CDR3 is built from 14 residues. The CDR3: CASSQRGPAREQYF.

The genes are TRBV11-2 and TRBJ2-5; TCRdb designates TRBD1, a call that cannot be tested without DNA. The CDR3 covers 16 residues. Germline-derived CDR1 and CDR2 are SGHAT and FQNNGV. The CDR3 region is CASSLDPPTGQETQYF.